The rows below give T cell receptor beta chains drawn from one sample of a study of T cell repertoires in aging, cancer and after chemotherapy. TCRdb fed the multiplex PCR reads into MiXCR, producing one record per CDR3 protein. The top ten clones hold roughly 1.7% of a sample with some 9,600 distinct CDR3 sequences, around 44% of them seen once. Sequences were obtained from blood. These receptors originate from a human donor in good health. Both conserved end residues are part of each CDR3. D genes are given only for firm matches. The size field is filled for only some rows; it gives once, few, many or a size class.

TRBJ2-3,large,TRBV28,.,CASSPSVYLVGDTQYF,TGTGCCAGCAGTCCCTCCGTGTATCTTGTGGGAGATACGCAGTATTTT
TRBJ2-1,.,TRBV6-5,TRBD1,CASSYTRGLGNEQFF,TGTGCCAGCAGTTACACTAGGGGGCTGGGAAATGAGCAGTTCTTC
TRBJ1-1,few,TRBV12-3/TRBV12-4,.,CASSFFTLNTEAFF,TGTGCCAGCAGTTTTTTCACCCTGAACACTGAAGCTTTCTTT
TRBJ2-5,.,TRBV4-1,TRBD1,CASSQGRDREETQYF,TGCGCCAGCAGCCAAGGCCGGGACAGGGAAGAGACCCAGTACTTC
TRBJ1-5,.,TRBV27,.,CASSPREYLNQPQHF,TGTGCCAGCAGCCCACGCGAGTATCTCAATCAGCCCCAGCATTTT
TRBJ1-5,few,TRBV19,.,CASSLRTLTNQPQHF,TGTGCCAGTAGCCTCCGGACACTTACCAATCAGCCCCAGCATTTT
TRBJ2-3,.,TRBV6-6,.,CASRGVDTQYF,TGTGCCAGCAGGGGAGTCGATACGCAGTATTTT
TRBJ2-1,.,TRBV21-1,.,CASSPQGYEQFF,TGTGCCAGCAGCCCACAGGGCTATGAGCAGTTCTTC
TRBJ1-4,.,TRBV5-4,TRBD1,CASSFKVAGTATNEKLFF,TGTGCCAGCAGCTTTAAGGTAGCCGGGACAGCGACTAATGAAAAACTGTTTTTT
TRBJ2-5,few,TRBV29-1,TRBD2,CSASSSGGEETQYF,TGCAGCGCTTCCTCTAGCGGGGGGGAAGAGACCCAGTACTTC
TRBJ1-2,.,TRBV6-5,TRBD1,CASSPTTGGRYGYTF,TGTGCCAGCAGTCCTACAACAGGGGGCAGGTATGGCTACACCTTC
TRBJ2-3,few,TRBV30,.,CAWSRSGTDTQYF,TGTGCCTGGAGTAGGTCTGGCACAGATACGCAGTATTTT
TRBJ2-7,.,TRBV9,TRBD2,CASSLTLAGLREQYF,TGTGCCAGCAGCTTGACCCTAGCGGGGTTGCGCGAGCAGTACTTC
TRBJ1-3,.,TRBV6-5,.,CASSYSGRSGNTIYF,TGTGCCAGCAGTTACTCGGGTAGATCTGGAAACACCATATATTTT
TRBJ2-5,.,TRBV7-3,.,CASSSLPSAGRETQYF,TGTGCCAGCAGCTCCCTCCCCAGCGCGGGGAGAGAGACCCAGTACTTC
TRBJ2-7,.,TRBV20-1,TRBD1,CSAQTGASYEQYF,TGCAGTGCCCAAACAGGGGCTTCTTACGAGCAGTACTTC
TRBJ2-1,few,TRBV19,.,CASSVQGLNNNEQFF,TGTGCCAGTAGCGTACAGGGTCTCAACAACAATGAGCAGTTCTTC
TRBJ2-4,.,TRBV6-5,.,CASSPTSQNIQYF,TGTGCCAGCAGTCCAACTAGTCAAAACATTCAGTACTTC
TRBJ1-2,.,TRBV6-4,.,CASSESGNYGYTF,TGTGCCAGCAGTGAAAGCGGGAACTATGGCTACACCTTC
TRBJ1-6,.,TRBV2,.,CASLWTYGNSPLHF,TGTGCCAGCCTGTGGACATACGGGAATTCACCCCTCCACTTT